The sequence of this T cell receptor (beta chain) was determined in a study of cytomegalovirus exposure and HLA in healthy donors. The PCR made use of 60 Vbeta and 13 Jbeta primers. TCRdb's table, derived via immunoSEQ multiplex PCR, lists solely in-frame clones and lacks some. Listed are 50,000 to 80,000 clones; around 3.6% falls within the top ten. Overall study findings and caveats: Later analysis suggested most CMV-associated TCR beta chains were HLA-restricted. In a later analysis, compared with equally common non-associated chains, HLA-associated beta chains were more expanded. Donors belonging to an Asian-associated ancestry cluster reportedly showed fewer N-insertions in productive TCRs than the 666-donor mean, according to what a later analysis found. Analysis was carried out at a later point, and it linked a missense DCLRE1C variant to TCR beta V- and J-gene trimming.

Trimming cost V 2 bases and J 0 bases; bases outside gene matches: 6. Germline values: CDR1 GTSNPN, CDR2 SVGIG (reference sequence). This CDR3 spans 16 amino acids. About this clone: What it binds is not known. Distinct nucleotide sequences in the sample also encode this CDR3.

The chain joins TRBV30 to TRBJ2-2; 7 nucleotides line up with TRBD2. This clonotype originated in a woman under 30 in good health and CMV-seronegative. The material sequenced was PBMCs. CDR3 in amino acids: CAWSWGGSSNTGELFF. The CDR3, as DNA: TGTGCCTGGAGTTGGGGAGGGTCTTCGAACACCGGGGAGCTGTTTTTT.